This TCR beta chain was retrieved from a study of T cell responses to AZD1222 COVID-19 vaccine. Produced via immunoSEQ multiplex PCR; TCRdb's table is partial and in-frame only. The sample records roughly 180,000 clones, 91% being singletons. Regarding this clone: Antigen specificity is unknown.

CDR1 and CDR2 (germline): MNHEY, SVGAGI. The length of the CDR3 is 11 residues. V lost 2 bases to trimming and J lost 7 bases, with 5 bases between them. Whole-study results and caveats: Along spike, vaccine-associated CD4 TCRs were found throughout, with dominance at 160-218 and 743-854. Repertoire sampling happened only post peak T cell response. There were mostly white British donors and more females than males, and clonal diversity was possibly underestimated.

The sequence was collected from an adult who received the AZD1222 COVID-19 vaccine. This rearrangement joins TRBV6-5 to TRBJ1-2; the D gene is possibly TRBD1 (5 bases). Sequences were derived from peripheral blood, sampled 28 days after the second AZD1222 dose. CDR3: CASSYQGGYTF. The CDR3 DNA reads TGTGCCAGCAGTTACCAGGGTGGCTACACCTTC.